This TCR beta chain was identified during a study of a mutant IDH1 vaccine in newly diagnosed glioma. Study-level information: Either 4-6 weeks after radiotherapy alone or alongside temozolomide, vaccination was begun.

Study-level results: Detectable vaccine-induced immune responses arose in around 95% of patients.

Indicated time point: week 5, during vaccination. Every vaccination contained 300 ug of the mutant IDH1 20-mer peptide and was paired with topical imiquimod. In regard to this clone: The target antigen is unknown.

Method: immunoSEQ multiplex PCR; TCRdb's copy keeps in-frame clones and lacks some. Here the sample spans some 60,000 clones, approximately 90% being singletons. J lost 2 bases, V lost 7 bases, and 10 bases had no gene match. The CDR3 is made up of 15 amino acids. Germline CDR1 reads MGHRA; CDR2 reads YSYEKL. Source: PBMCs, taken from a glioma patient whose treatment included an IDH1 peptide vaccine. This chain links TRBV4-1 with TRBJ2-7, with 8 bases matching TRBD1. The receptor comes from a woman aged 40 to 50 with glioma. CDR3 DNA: TGCGCCAGCACACCGTCGACAGGGGAGGCCTACGAGCAGTACTTC. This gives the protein CASTPSTGEAYEQYF.